This T cell receptor beta chain was identified in a study of vaccination effects on CD4 cells after COVID-19. Study-wide findings and caveats: Spike-reactive clones found after vaccination in convalescents were mainly new vaccine-induced clones. Few convalescent patients were included, and no early post-infection timepoints were sampled. Clonal contraction was marked in infection- and vaccine-induced clones late after vaccination.

CD4+ T cell isolation took place after nine to eleven days of culture. The repertoire was sequenced with immunoSEQ multiplex PCR; TCRdb's copy has only in-frame clones and lacks some. The sample consists of 50,000 to 70,000 clones, about 69% of them appearing once. This clone was observed a few times. The antigen is unknown. Per germline, CDR1 ENHRY and CDR2 SYGVKD. The CDR3 has 12 amino acids. The V and J ends lost 3 bases and 5 bases respectively, with 6 bases between them. The source material was CD4+ T cells from PBMCs cultured without peptide, sampled before COVID-19 vaccination. The source of this sequence is a human donor who had a prior SARS-CoV-2 infection. The gene calls are TRBV10-3 and TRBJ2-3; weak D call: TRBD2 (5 bases). The CDR3 protein is CAISETRDTQYF. The CDR3 nucleotides read TGTGCCATCAGTGAAACTAGAGATACGCAGTATTTT.